This paragraph reports one T cell receptor (beta chain). The target antigen is unknown. The record originates from a study of T cells in Graves' hyperthyroidism and ophthalmopathy. Overall study results and limits: Model output signaled ophthalmopathy a median about seven months ahead of onset.

The CDR3 totals 12 residues. The V end lost 3 bases, the J end lost 7 bases, and 9 bases lay between the germline ends. Germline CDR1 reads DFQATT; CDR2 reads SNEGSKA (reference sequence). What was amplified from RNA transcripts were TCR beta CDR3 regions. The primer set for the first-round RT-PCR of the TCR CDR3 was HTBI. TCRdb re-called the multiplex PCR reads through MiXCR, storing one row per CDR3 protein. The profile shows a few hundred thousand distinct CDR3 sequences, just over 45% of them singletons. Stable hyperthyroidism: no ophthalmopathy progression over 18 months of follow-up. Uncontrolled infections, other autoimmune diseases, pregnancy or lactation led to exclusion of patients.

This sequence was found in a woman under 30 with Graves' hyperthyroidism. Sequenced material: peripheral blood or thyroid tissue (not recorded which). This rearrangement joins TRBV20-1 to TRBJ2-2; D uncertain. Here the CDR3 DNA reads TGCAGTGCTAGTCGGCCTAGCGGGGAGCTGTTTTTT. Translating gives CSASRPSGELFF.